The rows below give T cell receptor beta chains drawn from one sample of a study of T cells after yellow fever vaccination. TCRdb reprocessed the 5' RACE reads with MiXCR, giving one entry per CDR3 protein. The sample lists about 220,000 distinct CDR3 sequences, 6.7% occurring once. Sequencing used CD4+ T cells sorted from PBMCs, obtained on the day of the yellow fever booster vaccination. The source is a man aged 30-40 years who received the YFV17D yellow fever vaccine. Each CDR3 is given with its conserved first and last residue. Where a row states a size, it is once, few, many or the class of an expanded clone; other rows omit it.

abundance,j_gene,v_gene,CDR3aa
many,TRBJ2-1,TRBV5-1,CASKEDYHEQFF
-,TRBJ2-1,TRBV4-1,CASSQGANEQFF
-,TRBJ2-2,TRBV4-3,CASSQSGNTGELFF
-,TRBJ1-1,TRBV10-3,CAIRLDGNTEAFF
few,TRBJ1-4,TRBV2,CASSESRTGAGKLFF
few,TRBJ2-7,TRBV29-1,CSVVFQVSSYEQYF
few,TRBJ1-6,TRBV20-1,CSARWQLDNSPLHF
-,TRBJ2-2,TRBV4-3,CASSRARDRLTGELFF
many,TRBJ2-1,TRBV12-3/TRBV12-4,CASSFQGSGNEQFF
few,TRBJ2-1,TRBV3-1,CASSIAGGTNEQFF
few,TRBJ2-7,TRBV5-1,CASSFVGGEQYF
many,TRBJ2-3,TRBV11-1,CASSFGTIFGRSTDTQYF
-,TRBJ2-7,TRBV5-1,CASSILPGQGTDEQYF
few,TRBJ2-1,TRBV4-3,CASSQATAGYEQFF
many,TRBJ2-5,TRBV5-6,CASSLEFGTVETQYF
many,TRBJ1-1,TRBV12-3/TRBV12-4,CASSVPRESKAFF
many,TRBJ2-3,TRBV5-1,CASSLIAVSTDTQYF
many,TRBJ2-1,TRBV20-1,CSARDADEQFF